The 8 T cell receptor beta chains given below trace back to one sample, sequenced in a study of vaccination and CD4 T cells after COVID-19. The sample's treatment: 10-day PBMC culture with coronavirus spike peptide pools or control peptides (ViraFEST assay). Scientists ran DNA taken from cultured CD4+ T cells through the Oncomine TCR Beta short-read assay for sequencing. TCRdb called the PCR reads again in MiXCR, with one record for every CDR3 protein. In the table there are more than 15,000 distinct CDR3 sequences, roughly 43% of which are singletons. Antigens of these TCRs are unknown. The sequences come from CD4+ T cells from blood, cultured in vitro, collected before SARS-CoV-2 vaccination. The receptors come from a human donor who had recovered from COVID-19.

This clonotype was seen only a few times. V and J are TRBV2 and TRBJ1-3; the match to TRBD1 covers 7 bases. Trimming took 6 bases from V and 2 from J; bases not matched to a gene: 4. Germline loops: CDR1 SNHLY, CDR2 FYNNEI. The CDR3 loop spans 14 amino acids. The CDR3 spells CASRDGTAGNTIYF. CDR3 DNA: TGTGCCAGCAGAGACGGGACAGCTGGAAACACCATATATTTT. Looking up the rest from reference TRBV2 and TRBJ1-3 gives the full variable domain: EPEVTQTPSHQVTQMGQEVILRCVPISNHLYFYWYRQILGQKVEFLVSFYNNEISEKSEIFDDQFSVERPDGSNFTLKIRSTKLEDSAMYFCASRDGTAGNTIYFGEGSWLTVV.

This clonotype has just one count. The chain links TRBV19 to TRBJ2-1; maybe TRBD1 (7 bases). V was trimmed by 1 base and J by 4 bases, leaving 17 bases between them. Germline lookup yields CDR1 LNHDA and CDR2 SQIVND (reference sequence). The CDR3 contains 17 residues. CDR3 amino acids: CASSIASGRGVYNEQFF. The CDR3 region has the DNA TGTGCCAGTAGTATAGCGTCGGGCAGGGGGGTTTACAATGAGCAGTTCTTC.

The chain couples TRBV19 to TRBJ2-3, with TRBD2 matching 11 bases. The CDR3 extends over 20 amino acids. Losses at the gene ends were 5 bases for V and 0 bases for J; bases not matched to a gene: 16. CDR1 LNHDA and CDR2 SQIVND come from the germline V gene (reference sequence). CDR3 nucleotides: TGTGCCAGTAGTGGCCCCTCCGGGACTAGCGGTCACCCTAGCACAGATACGCAGTATTTT. The encoded protein is CASSGPSGTSGHPSTDTQYF.

The chain links TRBV4-3 to TRBJ2-7, with 8 positions matching TRBD1. Germline CDR1 LGHNA, CDR2 YSLEER. The CDR3 covers 16 residues. Trimming took 4 bases from V and 5 from J; bases not matched to a gene: 13. The CDR3 region is CASSLGFRTGFHEQYF. CDR3 nucleotides: TGCGCCAGCAGCCTAGGGTTCAGGACAGGGTTCCACGAGCAGTACTTC.

This chain connects TRBV27 to TRBJ2-6, with D unclear. This CDR3 comprises 16 residues. Between the trimmed V and J ends, which lost 5 bases and 6 bases, there was a span of 17 bases. Germline loops: CDR1 MNHEY, CDR2 SMNVEV (reference sequence). DNA of the CDR3: TGTGCCAGCAGTCCCTCGAAGGTTCGTTTGGCCAACGTCCTGACTTTC. This translates into CASSPSKVRLANVLTF.

The V gene is TRBV10-3, the J gene TRBJ1-1; D is undetermined. Germline CDR1 is ENHRY and CDR2 is SYGVKD. V was pared by 1 base and J by 2 bases, with 8 bases between. The CDR3 totals 14 residues. In DNA form, the CDR3 reads TGTGCCATCAGTGAGTGGGGATCCAACACTGAAGCTTTCTTT. This codes for CAISEWGSNTEAFF.

This clonotype occurred a few times. V and J are TRBV20-1 and TRBJ2-5; D could derive from TRBD1 or TRBD2 (5 bases each). Trimming left V 5 bases short and J 5 bases short, with 36 bases between. Germline V gene sequence: CDR1 DFQATT, CDR2 SNEGSKA (reference sequence). This CDR3 is built from 20 residues. The CDR3 loop is CSAFWHQQSKGTRGLETQYF. CDR3 nucleotides: TGCAGTGCTTTTTGGCACCAACAATCAAAGGGGACGAGGGGCTTGGAGACCCAGTACTTC.

This clonotype occurred a few times. The CDR3 sequence is CASLPGGQGVETQYF. CDR3 nucleotides: TGTGCCAGTCTCCCTGGGGGGCAGGGCGTAGAGACCCAGTACTTC. The chain employs TRBV28 and TRBJ2-5; D is perhaps TRBD1 or TRBD2 (6 bases each). Germline V CDR1 and CDR2: MDHEN, SYDVKM. The V and J ends lost 9 bases and 4 bases respectively, with 21 bases between them. The CDR3 has 15 amino acids.